Sequencing of this TCR beta chain was carried out in a study of CD8 T cells in Susac syndrome. Worth noting for this clonotype: Its antigen is as yet unknown.

This CDR3 spans 14 amino acids. V shed 6 bases and J shed 2 bases, with 8 bases lying between them. The germline V gene has CDR1 SNHLY and CDR2 FYNNEI. An input of 0.5 to 1 ug of RNA was subjected to reverse transcription using random hexamers. Amplification of TCR beta CDR3 by immunoSEQ multiplex PCR spanned 54 Vbeta and 13 Jbeta. TCRdb recomputed calls from the immunoSEQ multiplex PCR reads with MiXCR, one row per CDR3 protein. The sample contains 140,000 or so distinct CDR3 sequences, approximately 96% of which appear only once. Whole-study results and caveats: The authors acknowledged that their TCR sequencing and HLA analysis involved a relatively small number of individuals.

Sequencing targeted TCR beta in T cells from blood (CD8+ and CD4+). This TCR came from a human donor with multiple sclerosis. The sequenced material came from CD4+ T cells from PBMCs. The chain links TRBV2 to TRBJ2-6; D gene ambiguous. This chain's CDR3 is CASSSGTGANVLTF. The DNA for the CDR3 is TGTGCCAGCAGCTCTGGGACTGGGGCCAACGTCCTGACTTTC.